These 22 T cell receptor beta chains were all obtained from the same sample, sequenced in a study of neurological immune-mediated disorders. TCRdb analysed the 5' RACE reads with MiXCR anew, one entry per CDR3 protein. The sample has about 120,000 distinct CDR3 sequences; about 3.4% are singletons. The sequenced material came from PBMCs. Source of these receptors: a woman younger than 45 with multiple sclerosis.

This clonotype was detected a few times. As DNA, the CDR3 is TGTGCCAGCAGCTTTAAAACCCGACTAGTGGGAGGGCCGGAGTCCTACAATGAGCAGTTCTTC. It is translated as CASSFKTRLVGGPESYNEQFF. The chain is built from TRBV11-2 and TRBJ2-1; 7 nucleotides match TRBD2. Per germline, CDR1 SGHAT and CDR2 FQNNGV. Losses at the gene ends were 3 bases for V and 1 base for J; bases not matched to a gene: 21. This CDR3 spans 21 amino acids.

This clonotype was found many times. The rearrangement links TRBV27 to TRBJ2-1; TRBD2 matches 14 bases. V dropped 2 bases and J dropped 6; count of bases not matched to a gene: 9. The CDR3 extends over 18 amino acids. The germline V gene has CDR1 MNHEY and CDR2 SMNVEV (reference sequence). Here the CDR3 reads CASSLLPLTSGRANEQFF. Written as DNA, the CDR3 is TGTGCCAGCAGTTTACTCCCTCTGACTAGCGGGAGGGCCAATGAGCAGTTCTTC.

This clonotype was seen repeatedly, ten times or more. The rearrangement uses TRBV4-3 and TRBJ1-2; D uncertain. Trimming shortened V by 3 bases and J by 0 bases, and 11 bases separated the two germline ends. The CDR3 has 15 amino acids. Germline loops: CDR1 LGHNA, CDR2 YSLEER. For the CDR3, the DNA is TGCGCCAGCAGCCATCAGACGGACCCTAACTATGGCTACACCTTC. Encoded protein: CASSHQTDPNYGYTF.

This clonotype was seen a handful of times. The chain has TRBV7-2 and TRBJ2-3; D perhaps matches TRBD2 (5 bases). Trimming pared 1 base from V and 4 bases from J, leaving 9 bases between. CDR3 length: 14 residues. The germline V gene encodes CDR1 SGHTA and CDR2 FQGNSA. The chain's CDR3 is CASSLVGSADTQYF. CDR3 bases: TGTGCCAGCAGCTTAGTGGGGAGCGCAGATACGCAGTATTTT.

In this sample, this clonotype turned up many times. V gene TRBV20-1 combines with J gene TRBJ2-1; D might be TRBD2 (6 bases). This CDR3 region has 15 residues. CDR1 and CDR2 from the germline V gene are DFQATT and SNEGSKA (reference sequence). V lost 4 bases to trimming and J lost 3 bases, with 16 bases between them. The CDR3 loop reads CSATRDSQFYNEQFF. CDR3 bases: TGCAGTGCTACCCGGGACTCTCAATTCTACAATGAGCAGTTCTTC.

This clonotype was seen many times. The chain recombines TRBV10-1 with TRBJ1-2; D ambiguous. The V end was cut by 4 bases, the J end by 4 bases, with 10 bases between. The germline V gene encodes CDR1 WNHNN and CDR2 SYGVQD (reference sequence). This CDR3 region has 13 residues. This chain's CDR3 is CASSAGRTYGYTF. In DNA form, the CDR3 reads TGCGCCAGCAGTGCCGGCAGGACCTATGGCTACACCTTC.

This clonotype was counted at least ten times. The chain combines TRBV16 with TRBJ1-1, with unresolved D. CDR3 length: 13 amino acids. Looked up from germline, CDR1 is KGHSY and CDR2 is FQNENV. V lost 0 bases to trimming and J lost 3 bases, with 5 bases between them. The CDR3 here is CASSQSGYTEAFF. CDR3 bases: TGTGCCAGCAGCCAATCAGGATACACTGAAGCTTTCTTT.

This clonotype showed up many times. This chain links TRBV15 with TRBJ1-3; TRBD1 agrees at 9 bases. The CDR3 runs to 15 residues. The V gene's germline CDR1 is LNHNV and CDR2 YYDKDF (reference sequence). V was clipped by 4 bases and J by 0 bases; unmatched bases: 1. The CDR3 DNA sequence: TGTGCCACCAGCAAGGACAGGGGCTCTGGAAACACCATATATTTT. It specifies CATSKDRGSGNTIYF.

This clonotype appeared many times. The chain couples TRBV10-3 to TRBJ1-5; weak D call: TRBD1 (5 bases). The germline gives CDR1 ENHRY, CDR2 SYGVKD. This CDR3 is 13 amino acids long. V was trimmed by 3 bases and J by 5 bases, leaving 8 bases between them. CDR3 coding DNA: TGTGCCATCAGTGACTGGGGGGATCAGCCCCAGCATTTT. This codes for CAISDWGDQPQHF.

This clonotype came up many times. J is TRBJ2-2 and V is TRBV23-1; the D is unclear. TRBV23-1 is designated an ORF whose function remains uncertain. CDR3 length: 20 residues. Trimming took off 0 bases at V and 1 base at J, with 21 bases between the two ends. The CDR3 sequence: CASSQSWGGEQPKNTGELFF. The CDR3 DNA sequence: TGCGCCAGCAGTCAATCGTGGGGTGGAGAACAGCCGAAGAACACCGGGGAGCTGTTTTTT.

This clonotype has a count of ten or more. The chain has TRBV2 and TRBJ2-7; D ambiguous. V was trimmed by 4 bases and J by 6 bases, leaving 13 bases between them. The germline CDR1 and CDR2 sequences are SNHLY and FYNNEI. The CDR3 loop spans 13 amino acids. In DNA, the CDR3 is TGTGCCAGCAGTGGCTGGGGTTGGGCCGAGCAGTACTTC. Translated, it gives CASSGWGWAEQYF.

This clonotype was recorded many times. V gene TRBV4-3 combines with J gene TRBJ2-6; D is undetermined. Looked up from germline, CDR1 is LGHNA and CDR2 is YSLEER. V lost 0 bases, J lost 1 base, and 7 bases lay in between. The length of the CDR3 is 16 residues. CDR3 region: CASSQDIGSGANVLTF. The CDR3 region has the DNA TGCGCCAGCAGCCAAGATATAGGGTCTGGGGCCAACGTCCTGACTTTC.

There are many counts of this clonotype. The chain carries TRBV4-3 and TRBJ1-1; the D gene is possibly TRBD1 (5 bases). The V end lost 1 base, the J end lost 1 base, and 16 bases lay between the germline ends. Germline V gives CDR1 LGHNA, CDR2 YSLEER. This CDR3 contains 17 residues. In nucleotides, the CDR3 is TGCGCCAGCAGCCAAGGGGGCATGGACGTCCCGAACACTGAAGCTTTCTTT. Its protein product is CASSQGGMDVPNTEAFF.

This clonotype was observed at least ten times. The chain uses TRBV5-1 and TRBJ2-5; D is uncertain. The V end lost 0 bases, the J end lost 2 bases, and 11 bases lay between the germline ends. CDR3 length: 15 amino acids. Germline CDR1 and CDR2: SGHRS and YFSETQ. DNA of the CDR3: TGCGCCAGCAGCTTGGTCAAAGCGAAACAAGAGACCCAGTACTTC. It codes for CASSLVKAKQETQYF. Based on the CDR3 plus reference TRBV5-1 and TRBJ2-5, the full variable domain is KAGVTQTPRYLIKTRGQQVTLSCSPISGHRSVSWYQQTPGQGLQFLFEYFSETQRNKGNFPGRFSGRQFSNSRSEMNVSTLELGDSALYLCASSLVKAKQETQYFGPGTRLLVL.

This clonotype has at least ten counts. The chain is built from TRBV20-1 and TRBJ2-3; the match to TRBD2 covers 11 bases. The CDR3 consists of 16 residues. Looked up from germline, CDR1 is DFQATT and CDR2 is SNEGSKA (reference sequence). Losses at the gene ends were 4 bases for V and 4 bases for J; bases not matched to a gene: 10. CDR3 bases: TGCAGTGCTACTCCCTTAGCGGGAGGGCCCTCAGATACGCAGTATTTT. It translates to CSATPLAGGPSDTQYF.

This clonotype was seen at least ten times. The J gene is TRBJ2-3, the V gene TRBV5-1, with D maybe TRBD1 (6 bases). Germline V gene lookup returns CDR1 SGHRS and CDR2 YFSETQ. The ends were cut back, 0 bases at V and 6 bases at J, with 11 bases in the middle. The CDR3 is made up of 14 amino acids. The CDR3 nucleotides are TGCGCCAGCAGCTTGGGGGGGCGAGGGGATACGCAGTATTTT. Protein: CASSLGGRGDTQYF.

This clonotype was counted many times. The rearrangement joins TRBV7-9 to TRBJ1-1; 9 bases line up with TRBD1. This CDR3 has 13 residues. Germline-derived CDR1 and CDR2 are SEHNR and FQNEAQ (reference sequence). V lost 5 bases, J lost 13 bases, and 11 bases stayed unmatched. This CDR3 is CASSRPGTGMGFF. CDR3 in DNA: TGTGCCAGCAGCCGTCCCGGGACAGGGATGGGTTTCTTT.

This clonotype was observed at least ten times. The chain couples TRBV9 to TRBJ1-1; possibly TRBD1 for D (5 bases). In germline, CDR1 is SGDLS, CDR2 YYNGEE. Trimming took 0 bases from V and 1 from J, leaving 7 bases between them. The CDR3 consists of 14 residues. CDR3 residues: CASSVADRNTEAFF. The CDR3, as DNA: TGTGCCAGCAGCGTAGCCGACAGGAACACTGAAGCTTTCTTT.

In its sample, this clonotype was seen many times. The genes are TRBV7-8 and TRBJ2-3, with D tentatively TRBD1 (5 bases). Germline CDR1 reads SGHVS; CDR2 reads FQNEAQ. V dropped 3 bases and J dropped 0 bases, with 10 bases sitting between them. There are 15 residues in the CDR3. The CDR3 DNA is TGTGCCAGCAGCTTTCTGGACACAAGCACAGATACGCAGTATTTT. Translating it yields CASSFLDTSTDTQYF.

This clonotype was seen repeatedly, ten times or more. The chain is built from TRBV12-3 or TRBV12-4 and TRBJ1-2; a weak D match, TRBD1 (5 bases). Trimming pared 6 bases from V and 2 bases from J, leaving 13 bases between. The CDR3 runs to 14 residues. The CDR3 spells CASSPRRGNYGYTF. In DNA form, the CDR3 reads TGTGCCAGCAGCCCAAGGAGGGGAAACTATGGCTACACCTTC.

This clonotype was picked up many times. One base away lies a much larger clone, so this may be a sequencing read error. The chain is built from TRBV7-9 and TRBJ2-2, with D perhaps being TRBD1 or TRBD2 (6 bases each). The CDR3 has 15 amino acids. The germline V gene encodes CDR1 SEHNR and CDR2 FQNEAQ (reference sequence). The CDR3 nucleotides read TGTGCCAGCAGCTCGCCGGGACAAAGGACCGGGGGGCTGTTTTTT. As protein: CASSSPGQRTGGLFF.

In this sample, this clonotype turned up many times. V usage is TRBV12-3 or TRBV12-4 and J usage is TRBJ2-1, with D tentatively TRBD1 (5 bases). Trimming took 5 bases from V and 3 from J, leaving 8 bases between them. This CDR3 has 13 amino acids. The CDR3 loop reads CASSATDYNEQFF. The CDR3 DNA follows: TGTGCCAGCAGTGCGACAGACTACAATGAGCAGTTCTTC.